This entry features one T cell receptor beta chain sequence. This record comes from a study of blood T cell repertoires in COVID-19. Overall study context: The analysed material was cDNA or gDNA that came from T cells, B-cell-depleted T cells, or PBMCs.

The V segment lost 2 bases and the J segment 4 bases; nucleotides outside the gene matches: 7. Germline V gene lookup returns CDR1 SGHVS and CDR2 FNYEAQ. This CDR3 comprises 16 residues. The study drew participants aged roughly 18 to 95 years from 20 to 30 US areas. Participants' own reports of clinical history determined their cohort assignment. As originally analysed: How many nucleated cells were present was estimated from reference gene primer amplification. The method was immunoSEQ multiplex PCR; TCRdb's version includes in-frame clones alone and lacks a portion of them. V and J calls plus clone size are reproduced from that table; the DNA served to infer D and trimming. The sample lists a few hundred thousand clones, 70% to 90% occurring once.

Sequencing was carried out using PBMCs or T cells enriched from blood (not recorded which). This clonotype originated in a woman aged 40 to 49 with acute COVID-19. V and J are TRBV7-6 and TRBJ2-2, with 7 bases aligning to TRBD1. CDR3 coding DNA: TGTGCCAGCAGCTTATGGGGACAGACCTTCACCGGGGAGCTGTTTTTT. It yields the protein CASSLWGQTFTGELFF.